This TCR beta chain is drawn from a study of T cells after yellow fever vaccination. Study information: For low cell numbers, libraries were made with SMART-Seq v4 Ultra Low Input.

CDR1 and CDR2 (germline): SGHTA, FQGNSA. The CDR3 contains 16 residues. Deletions cut 1 base from V and 0 bases from J, with 10 bases between. Turning to this clonotype: What it binds is unknown.

Overall study results and limits: Although the secondary response was weaker, it peaked faster, at day 5 versus 15. Sorted repertoires could include abundant contaminating clonotypes from bulk cells.

TCRdb ran MiXCR on the 5' RACE reads and lists one entry per CDR3 protein. The top ten hold more than 12% of the sample, which has around 610,000 distinct CDR3 sequences, about 14% seen once. The TCR comes from a man in his thirties or forties who received the YFV17D yellow fever vaccine. The chain joins TRBV7-2 to TRBJ2-1; TRBD2 might be the D (5 bases). The starting material was PBMCs, obtained on the day of the yellow fever booster vaccination. CDR3 amino acids: CASSLVAQSSYNEQFF. The CDR3 bases are TGTGCCAGCAGCTTAGTAGCGCAGAGCTCCTACAATGAGCAGTTCTTC.